This T cell receptor beta chain was captured in a study of blood T cells in healthy people across ages. Germline values: CDR1 SEHNR, CDR2 FQNEAQ (reference sequence). CDR3 length: 14 amino acids. The authors ran a second PCR of roughly 6 to 12 cycles using a sample-barcoded 5' primer and a J-beta primer mix. TCRdb reanalysed the 5' RACE reads using MiXCR and keeps one entry per CDR3 protein. The sample lists some 760,000 distinct CDR3 sequences; approximately 25% were seen once. These data are also associated with another study on T cells of mothers and their children.

The chain recombines TRBV7-9 with TRBJ2-5; D is possibly TRBD1 (6 bases). The DNA end is a closer match to TRBJ2-1, so the J assignment may be wrong. The sample taken for sequencing was blood. The source of this sequence is a boy aged 10-17 years in good health. The CDR3 sequence: CASSSYRDHNEQFF. Written as DNA, the CDR3 is TGTGCCAGCAGCTCCTACAGGGACCACAATGAGCAGTTCTTC.